This entry describes one T cell receptor (beta chain). The antigen it binds to is not known. Within one base of it there is no much larger clone, and no base qualities were kept. Genomic DNA was extracted from sorted cells for sequencing of the TCRbeta CDR3 region. The immunoSEQ Assay was used to sequence the TCRbeta CDR3 regions. TCRdb carries this immuneACCESS record with in-frame sequences only. Its versions omit some clonotypes, under half of them owing to an unresolved V gene in the studies checked, with the rest unexplained. The sample includes 42,000 or so clones, with 70% to 85% observed a single time. The ten top clones hold roughly 25% of the sample. Counted from cysteine to phenylalanine, this CDR3 has 12 amino acids. Only the CDR3 region is kept as DNA, spanning 36 bases read in frame from base 1. V lost 5 bases and J lost 5 bases; the stretch between them is 9 bases long. CDR1 and CDR2 are drawn from the germline V gene: SGHAT, FQNNGV.

This sample was taken from a study of OX40 agonist ivuxolimab in advanced cancers. Regarding the research as a whole: Ivuxolimab was an agonistic, fully human IgG2 monoclonal antibody directed against OX40 (CD134), a costimulatory receptor. Peripheral TCRbeta sequencing aimed to test whether ivuxolimab altered TCR sequence diversity and caused clonal T-cell expansion. Prior anti-PD-1, anti-PD-L1 or anti-CTLA-4 therapy was permitted, and approximately 40% of dose-escalation patients had received checkpoint inhibitors. In the dose-escalation cohort, roughly four fifths of patients were male, and the mean age was approximately 55 years, with a range of 23 to 79. Partial responses occurred in three dose-escalation patients: two with cutaneous melanoma and one with hepatocellular carcinoma. The paper covers the monotherapy dose-escalation part of the phase I ivuxolimab trial, which included N ≈ 57 patients. Of the approximately 50 dose-escalation patients, hepatocellular carcinoma was present in 19, melanoma in roughly 15, renal cell carcinoma in 9 and head and neck cancer in 9. Intravenous ivuxolimab was administered to patients every 2 weeks at six dose levels: 0.01, 0.1, 0.3, 1.5, 3 and 10 mg/kg. Study-level results and caveats: Clonal expansion of both CD4+ and CD8+ blood T cells was observed from baseline to week 6 at doses 0.1 to 3.0 mg/kg. In the 0.1-3.0 mg/kg groups, partial responders had among the lowest normalized peripheral clonal expansion, particularly in CD8+ T cells. Low levels of normalized T-cell clonal expansion were also shown by some nonresponding patients. After ivuxolimab, more expanded clones were found on average in CD8+ T cells than in CD4+ T cells. Antigen specificity was not determined for the clonally expanded peripheral T cells.

The trial excluded patients who had a history of autoimmune disease or were on systemic immunosuppression. Peripheral blood for TCR sequencing was collected from all dose cohorts at baseline, on cycle 4 day 1, and on cycle 7 day 1. The samples were taken from a phase I, first-in-human, multicenter, open-label dose-escalation trial of ivuxolimab. Adults with locally advanced or metastatic head and neck squamous cell, hepatocellular, melanoma or renal cell carcinoma were enrolled in the trial. Before TCR sequencing, CD4+ T cells and CD8+ T cells were sorted from peripheral blood as separate populations.

The material sequenced was CD4+ or CD8+ T cells sorted from blood, taken in a trial of the OX40 agonist ivuxolimab. In this chain, TRBV11-2 is recombined with TRBJ2-5; the D gene is perhaps TRBD2, from 6 matching bases. The TCR originated in an adult with an advanced solid tumor such as melanoma, head and neck, liver or kidney cancer. CDR3 reads: CASSPSGETQYF. The DNA sequence is given as TGTGCCAGCAGCCCAAGCGGGGAGACCCAGTACTTC.